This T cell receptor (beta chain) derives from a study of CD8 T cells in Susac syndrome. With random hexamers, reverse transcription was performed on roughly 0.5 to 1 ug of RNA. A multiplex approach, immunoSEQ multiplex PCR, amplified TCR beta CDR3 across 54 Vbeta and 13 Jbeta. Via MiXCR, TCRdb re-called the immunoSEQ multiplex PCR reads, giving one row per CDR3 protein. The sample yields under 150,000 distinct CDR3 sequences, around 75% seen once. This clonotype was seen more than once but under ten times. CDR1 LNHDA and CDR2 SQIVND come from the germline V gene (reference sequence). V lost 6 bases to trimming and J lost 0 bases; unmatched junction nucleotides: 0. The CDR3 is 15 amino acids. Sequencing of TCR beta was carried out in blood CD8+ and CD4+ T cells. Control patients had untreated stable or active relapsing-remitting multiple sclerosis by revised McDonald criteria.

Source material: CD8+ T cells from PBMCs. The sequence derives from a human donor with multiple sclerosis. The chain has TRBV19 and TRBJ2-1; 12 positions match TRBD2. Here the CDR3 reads CASRTSGSSYNEQFF. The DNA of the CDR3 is TGTGCCAGTAGGACTAGCGGGAGCTCCTACAATGAGCAGTTCTTC. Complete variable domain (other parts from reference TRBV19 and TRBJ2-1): DGGITQSPKYLFRKEGQNVTLSCEQNLNHDAMYWYRQDPGQGLRLIYYSQIVNDFQKGDIAEGYSVSREKKESFPLTVTSAQKNPTAFYLCASRTSGSSYNEQFFGPGTRLTVL.